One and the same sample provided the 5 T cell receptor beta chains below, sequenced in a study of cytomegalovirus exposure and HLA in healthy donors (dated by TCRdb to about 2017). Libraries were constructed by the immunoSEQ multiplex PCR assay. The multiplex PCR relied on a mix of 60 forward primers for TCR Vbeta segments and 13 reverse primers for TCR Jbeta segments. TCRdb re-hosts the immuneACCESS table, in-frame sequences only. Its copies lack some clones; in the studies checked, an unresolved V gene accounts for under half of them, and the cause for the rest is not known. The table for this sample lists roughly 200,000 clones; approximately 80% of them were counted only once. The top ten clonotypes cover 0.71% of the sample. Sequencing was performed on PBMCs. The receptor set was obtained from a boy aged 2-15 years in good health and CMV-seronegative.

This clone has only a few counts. In DNA form, the CDR3 reads TGTGCCAGCAGTGCGAGGGGGCGCTTTGGAAACACCATATATTTT. It specifies CASSARGRFGNTIYF. The rearrangement uses TRBV6-5 and TRBJ1-3; 7 bases are a match to TRBD1. This CDR3 comprises 15 residues. V lost 5 bases, J lost 3 bases, and 7 bases stayed unmatched. Germline loops: CDR1 MNHEY, CDR2 SVGAGI.

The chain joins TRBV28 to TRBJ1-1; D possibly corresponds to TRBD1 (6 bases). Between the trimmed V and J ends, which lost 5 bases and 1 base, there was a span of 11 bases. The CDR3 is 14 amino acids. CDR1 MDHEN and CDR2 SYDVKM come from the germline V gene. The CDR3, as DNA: TGTGCCAGCAGTCCGACAGGCGAGAACACTGAAGCTTTCTTT. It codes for CASSPTGENTEAFF.

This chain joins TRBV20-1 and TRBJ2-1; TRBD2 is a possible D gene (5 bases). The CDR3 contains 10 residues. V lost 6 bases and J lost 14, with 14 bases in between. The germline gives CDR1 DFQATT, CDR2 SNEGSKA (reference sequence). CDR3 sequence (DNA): TGCAGTGCAAAGAGCCTAGCAGAGTTCTTC. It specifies CSAKSLAEFF.

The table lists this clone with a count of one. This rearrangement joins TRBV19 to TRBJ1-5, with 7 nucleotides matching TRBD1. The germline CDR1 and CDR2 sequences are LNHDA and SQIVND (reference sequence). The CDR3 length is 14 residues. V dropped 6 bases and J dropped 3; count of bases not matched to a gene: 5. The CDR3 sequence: CASSSDRPNQPQHF. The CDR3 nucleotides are TGTGCCAGTAGCTCGGACAGGCCCAATCAGCCCCAGCATTTT.

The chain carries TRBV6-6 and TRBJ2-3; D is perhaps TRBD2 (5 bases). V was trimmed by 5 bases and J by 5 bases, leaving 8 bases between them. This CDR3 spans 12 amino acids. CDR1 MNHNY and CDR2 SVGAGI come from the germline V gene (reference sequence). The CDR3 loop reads CASSPGVDTQYF. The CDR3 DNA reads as TGTGCCAGCAGTCCCGGGGTAGATACGCAGTATTTT.